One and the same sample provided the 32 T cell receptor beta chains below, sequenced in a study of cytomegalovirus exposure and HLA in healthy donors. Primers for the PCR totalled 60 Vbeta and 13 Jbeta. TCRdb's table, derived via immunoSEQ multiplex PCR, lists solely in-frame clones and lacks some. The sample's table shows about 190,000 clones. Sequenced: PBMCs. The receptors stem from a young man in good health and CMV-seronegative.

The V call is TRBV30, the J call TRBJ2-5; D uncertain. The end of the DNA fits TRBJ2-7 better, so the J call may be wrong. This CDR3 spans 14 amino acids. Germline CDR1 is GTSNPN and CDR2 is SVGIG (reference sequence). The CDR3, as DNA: TGTGCCTGGAGTCTCTACCCGGTAGTCTACGAGCAGTACTTC. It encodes CAWSLYPVVYEQYF.

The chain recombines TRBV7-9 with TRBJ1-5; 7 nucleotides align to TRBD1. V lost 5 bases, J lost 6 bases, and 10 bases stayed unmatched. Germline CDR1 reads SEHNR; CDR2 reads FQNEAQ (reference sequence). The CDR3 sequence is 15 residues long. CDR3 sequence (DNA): TGTGCCAGCAGCAACCAGGGGGGAGGATTTCAGCCCCAGCATTTT. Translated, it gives CASSNQGGGFQPQHF. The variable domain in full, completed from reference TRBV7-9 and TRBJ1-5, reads DTGVSQNPRHKITKRGQNVTFRCDPISEHNRLYWYRQTLGQGPEFLTYFQNEAQLEKSRLLSDRFSAERPKGSFSTLEIQRTEQGDSAMYLCASSNQGGGFQPQHFGDGTRLSIL.

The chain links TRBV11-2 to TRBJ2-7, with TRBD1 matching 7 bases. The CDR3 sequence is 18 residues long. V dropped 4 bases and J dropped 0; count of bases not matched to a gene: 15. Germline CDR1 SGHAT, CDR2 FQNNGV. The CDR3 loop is CASSSTDRFGGSSYEQYF. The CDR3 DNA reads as TGTGCCAGCAGCTCTACGGACAGGTTTGGGGGATCCTCCTACGAGCAGTACTTC. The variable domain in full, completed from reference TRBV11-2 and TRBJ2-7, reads EAGVAQSPRYKIIEKRQSVAFWCNPISGHATLYWYQQILGQGPKLLIQFQNNGVVDDSQLPKDRFSAERLKGVDSTLKIQPAKLEDSAVYLCASSSTDRFGGSSYEQYFGPGTRLTVT.

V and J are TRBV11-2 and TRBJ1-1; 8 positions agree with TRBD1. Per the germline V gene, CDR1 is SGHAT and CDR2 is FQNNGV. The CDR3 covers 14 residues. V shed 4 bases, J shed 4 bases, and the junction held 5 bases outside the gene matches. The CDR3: CASSSGQGGTEAFF. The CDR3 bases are TGTGCCAGCAGCTCCGGACAGGGCGGCACTGAAGCTTTCTTT.

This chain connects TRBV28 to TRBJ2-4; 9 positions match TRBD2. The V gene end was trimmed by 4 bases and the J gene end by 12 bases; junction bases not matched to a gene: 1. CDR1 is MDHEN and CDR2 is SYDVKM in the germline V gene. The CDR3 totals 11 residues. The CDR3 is CASSSTSGQYF. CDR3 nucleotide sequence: TGTGCCAGCAGTTCGACTAGCGGTCAGTACTTC.

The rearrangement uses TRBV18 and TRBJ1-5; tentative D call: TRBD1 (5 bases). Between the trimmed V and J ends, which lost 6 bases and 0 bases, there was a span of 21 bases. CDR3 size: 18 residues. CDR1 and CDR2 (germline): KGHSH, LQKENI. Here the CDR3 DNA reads TGTGCCAGCTCCCCGGGGGACGGATCCCCCCGTAGCAATCAGCCCCAGCATTTT. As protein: CASSPGDGSPRSNQPQHF.

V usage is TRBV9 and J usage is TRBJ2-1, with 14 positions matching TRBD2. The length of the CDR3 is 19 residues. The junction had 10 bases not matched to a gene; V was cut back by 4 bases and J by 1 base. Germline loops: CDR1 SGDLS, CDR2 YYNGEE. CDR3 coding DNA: TGTGCCAGCAGCCCAACGACTAGCGGGGGGGCTTCATCCTACAATGAGCAGTTCTTC. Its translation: CASSPTTSGGASSYNEQFF.

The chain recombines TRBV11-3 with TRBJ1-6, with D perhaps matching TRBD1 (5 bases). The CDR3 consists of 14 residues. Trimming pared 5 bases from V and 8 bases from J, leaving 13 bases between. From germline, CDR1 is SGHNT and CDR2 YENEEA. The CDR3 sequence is CASSPQGGYSPLHF. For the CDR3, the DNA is TGTGCCAGCAGCCCCCAGGGAGGTTATTCACCCCTCCACTTT.

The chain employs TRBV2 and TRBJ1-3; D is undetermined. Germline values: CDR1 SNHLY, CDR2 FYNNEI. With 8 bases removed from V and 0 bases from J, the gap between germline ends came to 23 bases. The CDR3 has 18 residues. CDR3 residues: CASHDTVSTSISGNTIYF. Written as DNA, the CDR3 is TGTGCCAGCCATGACACGGTCTCTACCTCTATCTCTGGAAACACCATATATTTT.

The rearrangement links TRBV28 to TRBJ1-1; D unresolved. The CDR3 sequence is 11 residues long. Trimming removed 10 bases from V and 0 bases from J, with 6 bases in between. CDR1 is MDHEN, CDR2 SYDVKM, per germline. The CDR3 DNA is TGTGCCATCCATCTGAACACTGAAGCTTTCTTT. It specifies CAIHLNTEAFF.

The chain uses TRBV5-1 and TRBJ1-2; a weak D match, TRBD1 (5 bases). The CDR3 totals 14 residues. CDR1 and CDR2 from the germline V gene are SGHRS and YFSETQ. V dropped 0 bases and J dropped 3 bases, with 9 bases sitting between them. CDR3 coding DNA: TGCGCCAGCAGCTTGGCCTCGGGGGACTATGGCTACACCTTC. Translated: CASSLASGDYGYTF.

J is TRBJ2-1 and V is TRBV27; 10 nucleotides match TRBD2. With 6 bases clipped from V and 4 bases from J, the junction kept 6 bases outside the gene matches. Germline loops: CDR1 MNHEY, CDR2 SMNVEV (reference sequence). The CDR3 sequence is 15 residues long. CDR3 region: CASRTPSGSYNEQFF. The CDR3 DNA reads TGTGCCAGCAGGACCCCTAGCGGGAGTTACAATGAGCAGTTCTTC.

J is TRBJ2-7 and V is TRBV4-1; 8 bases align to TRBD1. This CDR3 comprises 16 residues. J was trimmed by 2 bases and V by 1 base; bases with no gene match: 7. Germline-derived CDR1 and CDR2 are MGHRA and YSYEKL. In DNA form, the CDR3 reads TGCGCCAGCAGCCAAGGTCCGGACAGGGCCACCTACGAGCAGTACTTC. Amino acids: CASSQGPDRATYEQYF.

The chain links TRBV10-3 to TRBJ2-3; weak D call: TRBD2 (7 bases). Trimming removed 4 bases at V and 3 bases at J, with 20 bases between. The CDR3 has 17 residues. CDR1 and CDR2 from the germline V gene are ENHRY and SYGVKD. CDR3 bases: TGTGCCATCAGTGTCCCCCTGGGAGGGGGTCCTACAGATACGCAGTATTTT. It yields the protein CAISVPLGGGPTDTQYF.

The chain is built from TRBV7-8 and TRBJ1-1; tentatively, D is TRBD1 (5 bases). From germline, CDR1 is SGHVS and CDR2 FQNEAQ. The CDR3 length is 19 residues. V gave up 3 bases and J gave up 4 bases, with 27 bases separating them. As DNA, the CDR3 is TGTGCCAGCAGCTTCTACCAGATCGCGATCCCCGGGGGGGGCACTGAAGCTTTCTTT. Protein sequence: CASSFYQIAIPGGGTEAFF.

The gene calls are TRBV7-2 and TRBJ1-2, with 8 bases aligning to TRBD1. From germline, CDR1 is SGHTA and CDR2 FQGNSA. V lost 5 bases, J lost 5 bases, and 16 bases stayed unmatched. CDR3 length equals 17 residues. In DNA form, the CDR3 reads TGTGCCAGCAGCCCTAGCCCGCGGGACAGGCAATTATATGGCTACACCTTC. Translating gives CASSPSPRDRQLYGYTF.

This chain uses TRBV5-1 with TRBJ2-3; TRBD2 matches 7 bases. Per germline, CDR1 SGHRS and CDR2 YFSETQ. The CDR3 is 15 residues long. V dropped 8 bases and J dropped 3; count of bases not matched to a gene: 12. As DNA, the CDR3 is TGCGCCAGTCTACGACGGGGGGAGTTGACAGATACGCAGTATTTT. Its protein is CASLRRGELTDTQYF.

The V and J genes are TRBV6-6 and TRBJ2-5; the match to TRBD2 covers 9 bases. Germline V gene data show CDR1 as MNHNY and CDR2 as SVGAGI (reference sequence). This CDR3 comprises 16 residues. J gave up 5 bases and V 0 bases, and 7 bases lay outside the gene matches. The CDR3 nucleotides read TGTGCCAGCAGTTACTCGGGTGGGCTAGCGGGGGAGACCCAGTACTTC. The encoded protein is CASSYSGGLAGETQYF.

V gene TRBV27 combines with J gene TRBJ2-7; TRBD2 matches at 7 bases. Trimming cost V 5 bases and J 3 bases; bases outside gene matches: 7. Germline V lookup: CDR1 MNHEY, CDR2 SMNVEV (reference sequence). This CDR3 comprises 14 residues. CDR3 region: CASSNAGVIYEQYF. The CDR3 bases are TGTGCCAGCAGTAATGCGGGGGTGATCTACGAGCAGTACTTC.

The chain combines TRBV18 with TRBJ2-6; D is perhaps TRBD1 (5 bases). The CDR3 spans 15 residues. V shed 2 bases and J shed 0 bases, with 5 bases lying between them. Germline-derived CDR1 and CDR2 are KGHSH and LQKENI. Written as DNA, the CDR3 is TGTGCCAGCTCACCAAGGGGCTCTGGGGCCAACGTCCTGACTTTC. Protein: CASSPRGSGANVLTF.

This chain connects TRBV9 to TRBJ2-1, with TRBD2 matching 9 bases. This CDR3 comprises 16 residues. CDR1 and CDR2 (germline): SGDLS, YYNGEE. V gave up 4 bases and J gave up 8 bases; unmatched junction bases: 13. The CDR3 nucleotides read TGTGCCAGCAGCCCCCGGCTAGCGGGGCCCCGGGATGAGCAGTTCTTC. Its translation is CASSPRLAGPRDEQFF.

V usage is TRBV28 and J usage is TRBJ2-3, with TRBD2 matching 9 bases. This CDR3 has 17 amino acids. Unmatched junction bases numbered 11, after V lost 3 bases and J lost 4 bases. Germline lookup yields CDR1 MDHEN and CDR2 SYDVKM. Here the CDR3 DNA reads TGTGCCAGCAGTTTCTCGTCAGCGGGAGGATCCCCAGATACGCAGTATTTT. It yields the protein CASSFSSAGGSPDTQYF.

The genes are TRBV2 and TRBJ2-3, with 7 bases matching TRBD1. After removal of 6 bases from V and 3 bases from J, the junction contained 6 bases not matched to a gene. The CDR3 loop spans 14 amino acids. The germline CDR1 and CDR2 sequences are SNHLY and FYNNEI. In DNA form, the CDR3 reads TGTGCCAGCAGCCAAGGACAGGAAACAGATACGCAGTATTTT. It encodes CASSQGQETDTQYF.

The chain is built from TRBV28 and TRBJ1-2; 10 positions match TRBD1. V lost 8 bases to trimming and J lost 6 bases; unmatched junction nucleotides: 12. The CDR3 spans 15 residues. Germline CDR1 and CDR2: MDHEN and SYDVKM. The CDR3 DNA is TGTGCCAGCTCTCCCGGGACAGGGGTTCACGATGGCTACACCTTC. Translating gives CASSPGTGVHDGYTF.

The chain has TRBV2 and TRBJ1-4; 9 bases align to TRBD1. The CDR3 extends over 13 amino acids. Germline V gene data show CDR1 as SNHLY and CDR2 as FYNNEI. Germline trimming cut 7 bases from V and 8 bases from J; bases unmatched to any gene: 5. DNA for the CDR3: TGTGCCAGCACTCGGGACAGGGAAGAAAAACTGTTTTTT. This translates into CASTRDREEKLFF. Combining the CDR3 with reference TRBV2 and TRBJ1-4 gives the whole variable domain EPEVTQTPSHQVTQMGQEVILRCVPISNHLYFYWYRQILGQKVEFLVSFYNNEISEKSEIFDDQFSVERPDGSNFTLKIRSTKLEDSAMYFCASTRDREEKLFFGSGTQLSVL.

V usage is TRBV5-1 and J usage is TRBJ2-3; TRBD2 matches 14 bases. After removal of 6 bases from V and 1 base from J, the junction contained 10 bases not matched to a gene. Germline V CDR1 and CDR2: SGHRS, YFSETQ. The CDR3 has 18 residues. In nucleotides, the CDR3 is TGCGCCAGCAACCGAGAGCCGGGACTAGCGGGGGGCACAGATACGCAGTATTTT. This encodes CASNREPGLAGGTDTQYF.

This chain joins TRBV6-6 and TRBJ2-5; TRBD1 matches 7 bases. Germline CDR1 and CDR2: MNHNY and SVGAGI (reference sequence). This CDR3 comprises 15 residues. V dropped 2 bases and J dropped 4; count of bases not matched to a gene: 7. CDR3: CASSYLVAGGETQYF. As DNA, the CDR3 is TGTGCCAGCAGTTACCTTGTCGCAGGGGGAGAGACCCAGTACTTC.

CDR3 region: CASTLGTGGYEQYF. The CDR3 DNA follows: TGTGCCAGCACTCTCGGGACAGGGGGCTACGAGCAGTACTTC. The chain joins TRBV28 to TRBJ2-7; TRBD1 agrees at 11 bases. The V gene end was trimmed by 7 bases and the J gene end by 3 bases; junction bases not matched to a gene: 5. The germline V gene has CDR1 MDHEN and CDR2 SYDVKM. The CDR3 is made up of 14 amino acids.

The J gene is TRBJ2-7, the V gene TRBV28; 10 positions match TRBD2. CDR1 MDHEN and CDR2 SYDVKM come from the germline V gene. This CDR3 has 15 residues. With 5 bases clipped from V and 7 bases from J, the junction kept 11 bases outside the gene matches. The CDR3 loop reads CASSRLAGVSREQYF. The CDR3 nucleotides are TGTGCCAGCAGTCGACTAGCGGGCGTCTCGAGGGAGCAGTACTTC.

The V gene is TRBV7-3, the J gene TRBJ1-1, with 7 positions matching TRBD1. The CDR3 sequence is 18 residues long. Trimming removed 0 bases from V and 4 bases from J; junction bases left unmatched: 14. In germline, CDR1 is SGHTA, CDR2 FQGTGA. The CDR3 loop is CASSLTPQRQGKGTEAFF. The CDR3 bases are TGTGCCAGCAGCTTAACGCCCCAAAGACAGGGAAAGGGCACTGAAGCTTTCTTT.

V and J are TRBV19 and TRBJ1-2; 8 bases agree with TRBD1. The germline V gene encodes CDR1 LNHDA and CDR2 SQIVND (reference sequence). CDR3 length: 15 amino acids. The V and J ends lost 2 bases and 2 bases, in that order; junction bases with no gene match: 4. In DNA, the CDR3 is TGTGCCAGTAGTATACAGGGGGCTTACAACTATGGCTACACCTTC. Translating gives CASSIQGAYNYGYTF.

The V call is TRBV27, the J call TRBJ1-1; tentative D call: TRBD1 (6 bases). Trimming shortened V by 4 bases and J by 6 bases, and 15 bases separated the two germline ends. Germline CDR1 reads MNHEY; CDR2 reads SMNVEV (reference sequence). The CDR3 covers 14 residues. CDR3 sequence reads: CASSSKGVLSEAFF. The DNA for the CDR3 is TGTGCCAGCAGTTCGAAGGGGGTCCTATCTGAAGCTTTCTTT.